This T cell receptor beta chain emerged from a study of CXCR3-negative and CXCR3-positive naive CD8 T cells. For the study at large: Roughly 1.5 +/- 0.3 million TRB reads came from each library, giving about 135 million in total.

Worth noting for this clonotype: Its specificity is not known.

Whole-study results and caveats: Naive CXCR3-positive and CXCR3-negative cells shared TRBV-TRBJ usage; memory cells diverged. Both of the naive subsets showed about the same high diversity, but memory CD8+ cells had much less.

UMI-labeled 5' RACE yielded the TRB cDNA libraries. Reanalyzing the 5' RACE reads, TCRdb keeps one entry per CDR3 protein, without DNA. The sample holds some 130,000 distinct CDR3 sequences. The sorter processed each CD8+ T cell subset in triplicate at about 300,000 cells apiece. CDR1 is SEHNR and CDR2 is FQNEAQ in the germline V gene (reference sequence). The CDR3 runs 16 residues. This sequence originates from a human donor in good health. Some clones in this sample may be carry-over from other donors' samples. This sequence joins TRBV7-9 and TRBJ2-6. Material: naive CXCR3- CD8+ T cells from blood. This sample's subset: CD45RO-CCR7+CD27+CD95- naive CD8+ T cells lacking CXCR3 (TNR3-). CDR3 loop: CASSATVVSGANVLTF.